Presented here are 24 T cell receptor beta chains from one specimen sequenced in a study of T cell repertoires in cytomegalovirus infection. One entry per CDR3 protein, called by TCRdb with MiXCR from the reads. The sample has about 900,000 distinct CDR3 sequences, around 32% seen once. The antigens these receptors bind are not known. The sequences come from cultured CD8+ T cells from PBMCs, collected from culture after CMV antigen stimulation. These receptors were collected from a human donor in good health (CMV status not recorded). Some clones in this sample may be carry-over from other donors' samples.

This clonotype was found a few times. This chain links TRBV24-1 with TRBJ2-1; maybe TRBD1 (6 bases). In germline, CDR1 is KGHDR, CDR2 SFDVKD. V was pared by 2 bases and J by 0 bases, with 10 bases between. The CDR3 covers 16 residues. CDR3 loop: CATSDSGTSSYNEQFF. The CDR3 DNA sequence: TGTGCCACCAGTGATTCCGGGACAAGCTCCTACAATGAGCAGTTCTTC.

A remark on this clonotype: A read error may account for a junction end that differs from germline. The chain carries TRBV7-9 and TRBJ2-1, with D maybe TRBD2 (6 bases). The CDR3 runs to 14 residues. CDR1 and CDR2 (germline): SEHNR, FQNEAQ (reference sequence). The CDR3 sequence: CASSLTGGALPGDF. For the CDR3, the DNA is TGTGCCAGCAGCCTGACTGGCGGGGCCCTCCCGGGAGACTTC.

This clonotype was seen a few times. The gene calls are TRBV27 and TRBJ1-2; TRBD1 is a possible D gene (5 bases). The germline V and J ends were trimmed by 1 base and 0 bases, with 12 bases remaining between them. Germline lookup yields CDR1 MNHEY and CDR2 SMNVEV (reference sequence). This CDR3 contains 16 residues. The CDR3 nucleotides are TGTGCCAGCAGTTTATACTGGGACGGCTCTAACTATGGCTACACCTTC. This gives the protein CASSLYWDGSNYGYTF.

This clonotype appeared a single time. The chain uses TRBV27 and TRBJ1-6; unclear D gene. CDR1 MNHEY and CDR2 SMNVEV come from the germline V gene (reference sequence). V dropped 3 bases and J dropped 8 bases, with 14 bases sitting between them. CDR3 size: 15 residues. As DNA, the CDR3 is TGTGCCAGCAGTTTTATACCGGTGAAGGATTCACCCCTCCACTTT. Residues: CASSFIPVKDSPLHF.

The chain carries TRBV7-9 and TRBJ2-5; weak D call: TRBD2 (5 bases). V was clipped by 5 bases and J by 1 base, with 23 bases between them. CDR1 and CDR2 from the germline V gene are SEHNR and FQNEAQ (reference sequence). The CDR3 length is 18 residues. The DNA of the CDR3 is TGTGCCAGCAGCCCGCGGCGGGCTAGCCAAGCCCTCCAAGAGACCCAGTACTTC. Translated, it gives CASSPRRASQALQETQYF.

This clonotype is labeled as medium-sized. This chain uses TRBV7-9 with TRBJ2-1; D is uncertain. This CDR3 has 13 amino acids. Germline V gene sequence: CDR1 SEHNR, CDR2 FQNEAQ (reference sequence). Trimming left V 2 bases short and J 3 bases short, with 5 bases between. DNA of the CDR3: TGTGCCAGCAGCTTACGAGTCTACAATGAGCAGTTCTTC. Amino acid sequence: CASSLRVYNEQFF. Full variable domain (rest looked up from reference TRBV7-9 and TRBJ2-1): DTGVSQNPRHKITKRGQNVTFRCDPISEHNRLYWYRQTLGQGPEFLTYFQNEAQLEKSRLLSDRFSAERPKGSFSTLEIQRTEQGDSAMYLCASSLRVYNEQFFGPGTRLTVL.

This clonotype was recorded a few times. This chain joins TRBV12-3 or TRBV12-4 and TRBJ1-1; maybe TRBD1 (6 bases). The CDR3 length is 13 residues. The V end was cut by 2 bases, the J end by 6 bases, with 10 bases between. The CDR3 sequence: CASSLTGWAEAFF. As DNA, the CDR3 is TGTGCCAGCAGTTTAACAGGGTGGGCTGAAGCTTTCTTT.

As regards this clonotype: Its ends do not fully match the called genes, so a read error is possible. The genes are TRBV7-6 and TRBJ2-2; D possibly uses TRBD1 or TRBD2 (5 bases each). The CDR3 covers 14 residues. Germline V gene sequence: CDR1 SGHVS, CDR2 FNYEAQ. The CDR3 nucleotides are TGTGCCAGCAGCTTAGGTTTCAGCACCGGGGACCTGTTTTTT. Its translation: CASSLGFSTGDLFF.

A few counts support this clonotype. The CDR3 nucleotides are TGTGCCAGCAGTTACCTACAGGGGCCCGGTGGCTACACCTTC. Its translation: CASSYLQGPGGYTF. The V gene is TRBV6-2 or TRBV6-3, the J gene TRBJ1-2; 7 nucleotides agree with TRBD1. This CDR3 has 14 residues. From germline, CDR1 is MNHEY and CDR2 SVGEGT. Trimming removed 2 bases from V and 7 bases from J; junction bases left unmatched: 7.

The sample holds many counts of this clonotype. The rearrangement links TRBV7-8 to TRBJ2-1, with D possibly being TRBD2 (5 bases). V dropped 5 bases and J dropped 2 bases, with 10 bases sitting between them. CDR1 and CDR2 from the germline V gene are SGHVS and FQNEAQ. The CDR3 sequence is 14 residues long. In DNA form, the CDR3 reads TGTGCCAGCAGCCTACCCGGGGCCTACAATGAGCAGTTCTTC. Translation: CASSLPGAYNEQFF.

As to this clonotype: A much larger clone is a single base away; this may be a read error. V usage is TRBV12-3 or TRBV12-4 and J usage is TRBJ2-1, with 9 bases fitting TRBD2. This CDR3 has 15 amino acids. CDR3 nucleotide sequence: TGTGCCAGCAGAAAGACTAGCGGAAGATACAATGTGCAGTTCTTC. Translation gives CASRKTSGRYNVQFF.

This rearrangement joins TRBV27 to TRBJ1-5; no clear D. Trimming removed 8 bases at V and 5 bases at J, with 16 bases between. The CDR3 totals 14 residues. Germline assignment: CDR1 MNHEY and CDR2 SMNVEV (reference sequence). CDR3 DNA: TGTGCCAGCTCCCCACCAGGAGGCCATCAGCCCCAGCATTTT. Translation: CASSPPGGHQPQHF.

This clonotype has just a few counts. V is TRBV27 and J is TRBJ2-1; 7 bases are shared with TRBD1. CDR1 and CDR2 (germline): MNHEY, SMNVEV (reference sequence). CDR3 length equals 12 residues. Trimming took 5 bases from V and 14 from J; bases not matched to a gene: 9. The DNA of the CDR3 is TGTGCCAGCAGTCACGACAGGGACAAGGAGTTCTTC. Translated: CASSHDRDKEFF.

There are a few counts of this clonotype. The chain recombines TRBV12-3 or TRBV12-4 with TRBJ1-2; D is ambiguous. This CDR3 has 15 residues. V gave up 5 bases and J gave up 4 bases, with 17 bases separating them. The CDR3 is CASSISDTDFYGYTF. In DNA form, the CDR3 reads TGTGCCAGCAGTATTTCAGACACGGACTTCTATGGCTACACCTTC.

This clonotype was counted ten times or more. The chain uses TRBV6-1 and TRBJ1-1, with 8 bases that match TRBD1. V lost 10 bases and J lost 1; bases outside the gene matches: 17. Germline V gene lookup returns CDR1 MNHNS and CDR2 SASEGT. CDR3 length: 17 residues. CDR3 amino acids: CATIAGTGVTWNTEAFF. In DNA form, the CDR3 reads TGTGCCACCATTGCCGGGACAGGCGTAACTTGGAACACTGAAGCTTTCTTT.

This sequence joins TRBV19 and TRBJ2-3; 11 bases are shared with TRBD1. Germline V CDR1 and CDR2: LNHDA, SQIVND (reference sequence). The CDR3 is 16 residues long. Unmatched junction bases numbered 7, after V lost 4 bases and J lost 4 bases. The CDR3 DNA sequence: TGTGCCAGTAGTACCGGACAGGGGGCTTGGGCAGATACGCAGTATTTT. Protein sequence: CASSTGQGAWADTQYF.

This clonotype was detected only a few times. CDR3 bases: TGTGCCAGCACCCATACAGATACGCAGTATTTT. Translated: CASTHTDTQYF. The chain is built from TRBV12-3 or TRBV12-4 and TRBJ2-3; D call uncertain. This CDR3 region has 11 residues. V lost 7 bases, J lost 3 bases, and 5 bases lay in between.

In regard to this clonotype: At one end, the junction sequence differs from germline, possibly due to a read error. V gene TRBV11-3 combines with J gene TRBJ2-2; 9 nucleotides line up with TRBD1. This CDR3 contains 20 residues. The germline V gene has CDR1 SGHNT and CDR2 YENEEA. CDR3 DNA sequence: TGTGCCAACAGCTCTCGGACAGGGGAAGGTTCTTGGGCGAACACCGGGGAGCTGTTTTTT. It translates to CANSSRTGEGSWANTGELFF.

CDR3 nucleotide sequence: TGTGCCAGCCTACCACATCCCGGGACAGGGGTTTTAGCCAAAAACATTCAGTACTTC. This translates into CASLPHPGTGVLAKNIQYF. The gene calls are TRBV6-2 or TRBV6-3 and TRBJ2-4; 10 bases align to TRBD1. Germline V gives CDR1 MNHEY, CDR2 SVGEGT. Trimming took 8 bases from V and 0 from J; bases not matched to a gene: 16. CDR3 length: 19 residues.

There are a few counts of this clonotype. V is TRBV4-3 and J is TRBJ2-3; D gene unclear. Trimming took 0 bases from V and 2 from J, leaving 6 bases between them. The CDR3 runs to 14 residues. Per germline, CDR1 LGHNA and CDR2 YSLEER. The CDR3 spells CASSQETPTDTQYF. The CDR3 DNA reads TGCGCCAGCAGCCAAGAGACACCCACAGATACGCAGTATTTT.

With regard to this clonotype: A read error may be the cause here, since a much bigger clone is one base away. The chain links TRBV12-3 or TRBV12-4 to TRBJ1-1, with D possibly being TRBD1 (5 bases). The V end lost 5 bases, the J end lost 7 bases, and 17 bases lay between the germline ends. This CDR3 has 14 residues. The CDR3 coding sequence is TGTGCCAGCAGTCTGACTGCATGGACATTTGAAGCTTTCTTT. Encoded protein: CASSLTAWTFEAFF.

The V gene is TRBV10-3, the J gene TRBJ2-2; D gene uncertain. CDR3 length: 14 residues. V dropped 3 bases and J dropped 0 bases, with 5 bases sitting between them. CDR1 and CDR2 from the germline V gene are ENHRY and SYGVKD. CDR3 DNA: TGTGCCATCAGTGATACACCGAACACCGGGGAGCTGTTTTTT. Translation: CAISDTPNTGELFF.

There are a few counts of this clonotype. The chain is built from TRBV6-1 and TRBJ2-5; 9 bases fit TRBD1. CDR1 and CDR2 (germline): MNHNS, SASEGT. The J segment lost 3 bases and the V segment lost 5 bases, leaving 7 bases of the junction unmatched. The CDR3 spans 15 residues. CDR3 bases: TGTGCCAGCAGTAACAGGGGGCTAAAGGAAGAGACCCAGTACTTC. Translated, it gives CASSNRGLKEETQYF.

There are a few counts of this clonotype. This chain joins TRBV20-1 and TRBJ1-2; unclear D gene. Germline CDR1 reads DFQATT; CDR2 reads SNEGSKA (reference sequence). CDR3 size: 12 residues. Trimming stripped 3 bases from V and 8 bases from J, with 13 bases between. This chain's CDR3 is CSASVQTRGYTF. The DNA for the CDR3 is TGCAGTGCTAGTGTTCAAACGCGAGGCTACACCTTC.